This T cell receptor beta chain originates from a study of PD-L1 blockade in urothelial cancer. As for the study in general: Timepoints chosen for blood analysis were 3 weeks (second dose) and 6 weeks after treatment start.

The germline gives CDR1 LNHDA, CDR2 SQIVND (reference sequence). Deletions cut 5 bases from V and 6 bases from J, with 13 bases between. The CDR3 sequence is 13 residues long. Libraries were prepared by immunoSEQ multiplex PCR; TCRdb keeps only in-frame clonotypes and omits some of them. The table shows tens of thousands of clones, with approximately 91% occurring only once. Locally advanced or metastatic urothelial carcinoma was diagnosed in the patients. Sequencing used PBMCs, obtained around atezolizumab (anti-PD-L1) treatment. The V gene is TRBV19, the J gene TRBJ1-2; D is unclear. This TCR was sampled from a man aged 60 to 75 with urothelial cancer. The CDR3: CASSSLDANGYTF. The CDR3 nucleotides read TGTGCCAGTAGTTCTCTAGACGCTAATGGCTACACCTTC.